This T cell receptor (beta chain) was documented in a study of cytomegalovirus exposure and HLA in healthy donors. The CDR3 covers 15 residues. V was clipped by 5 bases and J by 7 bases; unmatched bases: 7. CDR1 is SGHAT and CDR2 is FQNNGV in the germline V gene. About this clone: What it binds is unknown.

PCR employed 60 Vbeta and 13 Jbeta primers. Assay: immunoSEQ multiplex PCR; the TCRdb copy retains only in-frame clones and omits some. The top ten hold 3% to 4% of the sample, which has 95,000 to 130,000 clones, 81% seen once. Study-level results: Cytomegalovirus status was reportedly diagnosed by the classifier with high sensitivity and specificity.

This clonotype was obtained from a woman under 40 in good health and CMV-seronegative. Sequencing was performed on PBMCs. The chain uses TRBV11-2 and TRBJ2-1; 11 bases agree with TRBD2. The CDR3 coding sequence is TGTGCCAGCAGCCCACAACTAGCGGGAGTTAATGAGCAGTTCTTC. As protein: CASSPQLAGVNEQFF.